These 8 T cell receptor beta chains were all obtained from the same sample, sequenced in a study of molecular identifiers for immune sequencing clone quantification. TCRdb ran MiXCR on the PCR reads and lists one entry per CDR3 protein. The data contain 460,000 or so distinct CDR3 sequences, 20% to 25% of them singletons. The sample was naive CD8+ T cells from blood, with Jurkat cell RNA spiked in. Subset reported: FACS-sorted CD8+CD4-CCR7+CD45RA+ naive T cells. These receptors originate from a human donor in good health. Some libraries in this study had Jurkat cell RNA spiked in.

V gene TRBV6-7 combines with J gene TRBJ1-5; TRBD1 matches 7 bases. TRBV6-7 is recorded as an ORF, its role being uncertain. CDR3 size: 16 residues. Unmatched junction bases numbered 9, after V lost 3 bases and J lost 4 bases. CDR3 nucleotides: TGTGCCAGCAGTTATGGTCCGACAGGGCTGAATCAGCCCCAGCATTTT. Translation gives CASSYGPTGLNQPQHF.

In its sample, this clonotype was seen many times. This chain connects TRBV5-1 to TRBJ2-7, with D tentatively TRBD1 or TRBD2 (5 bases each). CDR1 is SGHRS and CDR2 is YFSETQ in the germline V gene. The CDR3 runs to 13 residues. V was shortened by 5 bases and J by 0 bases, with 9 bases between the two germline ends. CDR3 in DNA: TGCGCCAGCAGAGGGACGGTCTCCTACGAGCAGTACTTC. This gives the protein CASRGTVSYEQYF.

This clonotype was counted between two and nine times. CDR3 DNA: TGTGCCAGCAGTTATGAGGGGGCTCTGAATGAGCAGTTCTTC. It is translated as CASSYEGALNEQFF. V is TRBV12-3 or TRBV12-4 and J is TRBJ2-1; 7 positions agree with TRBD1. This CDR3 is 14 amino acids long. The ends lost 4 bases at V and 7 bases at J; junction bases unmatched: 7.

This clonotype was seen ten or more times. The V and J genes are TRBV14 and TRBJ2-3; D gene ambiguous. V was shortened by 4 bases and J by 4 bases, with 12 bases between the two germline ends. Germline CDR1 reads SGHDN; CDR2 reads FVKESK. The CDR3 length is 14 residues. The CDR3 coding sequence is TGTGCCAGCAGCCCCCCCTCCACTTCAGATACGCAGTATTTT. Residues: CASSPPSTSDTQYF.

The chain links TRBV7-9 to TRBJ2-7, with 7 bases matching TRBD2. V was clipped by 3 bases and J by 5 bases; unmatched bases: 7. This CDR3 has 14 amino acids. CDR1 and CDR2 from the germline V gene are SEHNR and FQNEAQ (reference sequence). The chain's CDR3 is CASSFPGTTDEQYF. In DNA form, the CDR3 reads TGTGCCAGCAGCTTCCCCGGGACTACGGACGAGCAGTACTTC.

This clonotype was recorded a few times. This chain joins TRBV10-3 and TRBJ1-2; 12 nucleotides line up with TRBD1. The germline V gene encodes CDR1 ENHRY and CDR2 SYGVKD. J lost 5 bases, V lost 6 bases, and 4 bases had no gene match. The CDR3 covers 14 residues. The chain's CDR3 is CAISGTGGEYGYTF. DNA of the CDR3: TGTGCCATCAGCGGGACAGGGGGCGAGTATGGCTACACCTTC.

The CDR3 DNA reads as TGTGCCAGCAGCGCCCCCAACACCGGGGAGCTGTTTTTT. Protein: CASSAPNTGELFF. The chain uses TRBV9 and TRBJ2-2; unclear D gene. Germline V lookup: CDR1 SGDLS, CDR2 YYNGEE. This CDR3 region has 13 residues. V was clipped by 3 bases and J by 2 bases, with 5 bases between them.

The genes are TRBV6-2 or TRBV6-3 and TRBJ1-1; TRBD1 matches 7 bases. This CDR3 contains 16 residues. Germline V CDR1 and CDR2: MNHEY, SVGEGT. With 7 bases clipped from V and 4 bases from J, the junction kept 15 bases outside the gene matches. The CDR3 here is CASTEPDRPRGTEAFF. Written as DNA, the CDR3 is TGTGCCAGCACAGAACCGGACAGGCCGCGGGGCACTGAAGCTTTCTTT.